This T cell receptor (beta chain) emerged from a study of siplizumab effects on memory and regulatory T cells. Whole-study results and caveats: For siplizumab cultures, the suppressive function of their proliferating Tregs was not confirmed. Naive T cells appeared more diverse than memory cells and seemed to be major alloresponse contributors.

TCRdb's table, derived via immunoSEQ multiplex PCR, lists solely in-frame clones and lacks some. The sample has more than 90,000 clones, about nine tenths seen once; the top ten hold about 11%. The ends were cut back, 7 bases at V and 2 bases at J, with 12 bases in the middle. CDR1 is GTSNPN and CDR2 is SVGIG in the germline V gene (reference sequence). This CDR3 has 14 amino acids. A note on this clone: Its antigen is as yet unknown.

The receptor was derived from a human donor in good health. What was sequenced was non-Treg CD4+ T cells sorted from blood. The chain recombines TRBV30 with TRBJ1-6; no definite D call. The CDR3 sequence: CASTLGAYNSPLHF. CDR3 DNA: TGTGCCTCGACTTTGGGTGCCTATAATTCACCCCTCCACTTT. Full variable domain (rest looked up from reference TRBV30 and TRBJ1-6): SQTIHQWPATLVQPVGSPLSLECTVEGTSNPNLYWYRQAAGRGLQLLFYSVGIGQISSEVPQNLSASRPQDRQFILSSKKLLLSDSGFYLCASTLGAYNSPLHFGNGTRLTVT.